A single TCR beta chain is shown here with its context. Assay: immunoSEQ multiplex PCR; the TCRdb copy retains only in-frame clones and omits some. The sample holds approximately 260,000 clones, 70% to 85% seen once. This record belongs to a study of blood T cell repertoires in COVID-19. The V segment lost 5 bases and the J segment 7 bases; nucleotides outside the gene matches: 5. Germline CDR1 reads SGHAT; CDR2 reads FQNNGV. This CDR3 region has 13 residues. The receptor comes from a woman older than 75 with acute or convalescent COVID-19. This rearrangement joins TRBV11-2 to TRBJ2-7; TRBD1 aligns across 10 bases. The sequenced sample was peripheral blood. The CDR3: CASSHGQGGEQYF. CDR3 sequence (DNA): TGTGCCAGCAGCCATGGACAGGGGGGTGAGCAGTACTTC.